The 4 T cell receptor beta chains below were found in one sample sequenced in a study of OX40 agonist ivuxolimab in advanced cancers. Measured with immunoSEQ multiplex PCR; TCRdb has only the in-frame clones, and not every one. The sample lists around 12,000 clones, about 87% occurring once. The starting material was CD4+ or CD8+ T cells sorted from blood, obtained in a trial of the OX40 agonist ivuxolimab. All receptors come from an adult with an advanced solid tumor such as melanoma, head and neck, liver or kidney cancer.

This chain joins TRBV7-9 and TRBJ2-7, with TRBD2 identical over 7 bases. V dropped 4 bases and J dropped 2; count of bases not matched to a gene: 5. The CDR3 runs to 14 residues. Germline CDR1 reads SEHNR; CDR2 reads FQNEAQ (reference sequence). The CDR3 loop reads CASSSGTIPYEQYF. For the CDR3, the DNA is TGTGCCAGCAGCTCCGGGACTATCCCCTACGAGCAGTACTTC.

The chain couples TRBV7-2 to TRBJ1-3; 7 bases are a match to TRBD1. CDR1 is SGHTA, CDR2 FQGNSA, per germline. Trimming took 1 base from V and 4 from J; bases not matched to a gene: 10. CDR3 length: 17 residues. CDR3 region: CASSLEVTGTMGNTIYF. CDR3 nucleotides: TGTGCCAGCAGCTTAGAAGTGACAGGGACGATGGGAAACACCATATATTTT.

The V and J genes are TRBV28 and TRBJ2-6; D ambiguous. Germline V lookup: CDR1 MDHEN, CDR2 SYDVKM. This CDR3 has 17 residues. Trimming stripped 2 bases from V and 0 bases from J, with 11 bases between. In DNA form, the CDR3 reads TGTGCCAGCAGTTTAGGAAATCTCGGCTCTGGGGCCAACGTCCTGACTTTC. It encodes CASSLGNLGSGANVLTF.

V is TRBV19 and J is TRBJ2-1; D not resolved. Germline V gene lookup returns CDR1 LNHDA and CDR2 SQIVND (reference sequence). This CDR3 is built from 15 residues. The V end was cut by 4 bases, the J end by 5 bases, with 15 bases between. The CDR3 protein is CASSKTSSLHNEQFF. The CDR3 DNA reads as TGTGCCAGTAGTAAGACTTCGAGCCTCCACAATGAGCAGTTCTTC.